The sequence of this TCR beta chain was determined in a study of T cell repertoires in cytomegalovirus infection (dated by TCRdb to about 2019). Some background on the complete study: Donor HLA type was relevant to the analysis, as public TCR beta signatures indicated carriage of CMV infection together with the matching HLA type. The research as a whole found: In both this cohort and an independent cohort of under 450 donors, the cumulative frequency of public TCR beta family members distinguished carriers of CMV infection plus the relevant HLA type. The ex vivo response was dominated by HLA-C-restricted CMV-specific TCR beta clonotypes, which also provided the single most frequent clonotype in two of eight donors.

The germline V gene (reference sequence) gives CDR1 as LNHNV and CDR2 as YYDKDF. V gives up 0 bases and J gives up 4 bases, and the segment between their germline ends measures 13 bases. Spanning cysteine to phenylalanine, the CDR3 consists of 16 amino acids. This entry keeps only the CDR3 DNA: 48 bases, framed from base 1. The sample was run on an Illumina HiSeq 1500. The public reads were quality trimmed at Q25 with fastp and then assembled into clones with MiXCR by TCRdb, keeping productive beta chains. One record per CDR3 amino acid sequence lists the most common genes and DNA. This sample has 200,000 to 250,000 distinct CDR3 sequences in its table, and roughly 22% of those were observed once. About 20% of the sample comes from the top ten. With respect to this clonotype: It lacks a known antigen. No qualities accompany the bases; no much larger clone lies one base away.

The chain is made from TRBV15 and TRBJ2-1, and possibly TRBD2, on 7 matching bases. Sequencing was carried out using CD8+ T cells from PBMCs. This receptor was taken from a human donor in good health (CMV status not recorded). Some clones in this sample may be carry-over from other donors' samples. The CDR3 in this case is CATSRERGGTYNEQFF. The DNA sequence is as follows: TGTGCCACCAGCAGAGAAAGGGGGGGGACGTACAATGAGCAGTTCTTC.